The 3 T cell receptor beta chains presented below share a single source sample, sequenced in a study of blood T cell repertoires in COVID-19. The protocol was immunoSEQ multiplex PCR, while the TCRdb copy is restricted to in-frame clones and leaves out a portion. The sample comprises 120,000 to 150,000 clones, just under 85% of which are singletons, and approximately 2.7% rests with the top ten. The specimen was peripheral blood. The receptors were sampled from a woman aged 35 to 49 with active or convalescent COVID-19.

Concerning this clone itself: Other DNA sequences in the sample encode the same CDR3. The rearrangement links TRBV28 to TRBJ1-2, with 8 bases fitting TRBD1. This CDR3 has 14 residues. Germline V gives CDR1 MDHEN, CDR2 SYDVKM. J was trimmed by 8 bases and V by 2 bases; bases with no gene match: 7. The CDR3 region is CASSLGQGAGGYTF. The CDR3 coding sequence is TGTGCCAGCAGTTTAGGCCAGGGGGCTGGCGGCTACACCTTC.

This clone appeared a single time. This chain links TRBV15 with TRBJ1-2, with TRBD1 matching 7 bases. CDR1 and CDR2 (germline): LNHNV, YYDKDF (reference sequence). This CDR3 spans 17 amino acids. The ends lost 0 bases at V and 4 bases at J; junction bases unmatched: 11. The CDR3 DNA follows: TGTGCCACCAGCAGAGATCCGATAACAGGGGTGGGCTATGGCTACACCTTC. This codes for CATSRDPITGVGYGYTF.

This clone was recorded once. The chain links TRBV5-4 to TRBJ1-2, with TRBD1 matching over 7 bases. V lost 1 base, J lost 2 bases, and 8 bases stayed unmatched. The CDR3 has 16 amino acids. Germline CDR1 reads SGHNT; CDR2 reads YYREEE (reference sequence). CDR3 sequence: CASSLPRTGTNYGYTF. The DNA for the CDR3 is TGTGCCAGCAGCTTGCCCCGGACAGGTACAAACTATGGCTACACCTTC.